The source of this T cell receptor (beta chain) is a study of tumor and adjacent non-tumor tissue in lung cancer. Whole-study results and caveats: Patients with more diverse tumor TCRs had worse survival. Compared with tumor, normal lung showed significantly lower TCR diversity.

The CDR3 spans 16 residues. The trim removed 1 base at V and 4 bases at J, leaving 5 bases unmatched. The germline V gene has CDR1 SGHAT and CDR2 FQDESV (reference sequence). Sample share makes this clonotype medium-sized. The antigen is undetermined. TCRbeta libraries were built with three rounds of nested PCR, modified from ARM-PCR. One entry per CDR3 protein results from TCRdb running MiXCR on the multiplex PCR reads. There are roughly 70,000 distinct CDR3 sequences in the sample; nearly 70% occur only once, and 28% lies in the top ten. The template was RNA from unsorted bulk tissue. More than 3 cm separated this lung sample from the edge of the tumor. Newly diagnosed lung cancer patients had thoracic surgery in China, August–late 2014, without prior chemotherapy.

This receptor was obtained from a woman between 50 and 59 years old with non-small cell lung cancer. The sample consisted of distant non-tumor lung tissue. The rearrangement joins TRBV11-1 to TRBJ2-1; 9 bases agree with TRBD1. The CDR3 sequence is CASSLVGQGGYNEQFF. The DNA for the CDR3 is TGTGCCAGCAGCTTAGTGGGACAGGGAGGGTACAATGAGCAGTTCTTC.